The following is a T cell receptor (beta chain) sequence with its context. Its antigen is undetermined. There are 14 residues in the CDR3. Trimming cost V 2 bases and J 11 bases, with 18 bases left between them. Germline assignment: CDR1 SEHNR and CDR2 FQNEAQ (reference sequence). The authors produced TCR alpha and TCR beta cDNA libraries with sample barcodes and UMIs by 5'RACE using constant-segment primers. TCRdb used MiXCR to reprocess the 5' RACE reads, holding one entry per CDR3 protein. The sample consists of around 400,000 distinct CDR3 sequences, about 24% of them appearing once. This sample is part of a study of T-cell memory formation after mild COVID-19. Study as a whole: Clusters of TCRs were largely donor specific.

Study-wide results and caveats: CD4+ contracting clones lay mainly in CM and EM, CD8+ ones in EMRA. Pre-infection memory contained some responding clones, which suggested that cross-reactive memory had joined.

This sequence joins TRBV7-9 and TRBJ1-1; the D is unclear. The sample was PBMCs or a T cell subset sorted from them (not recorded which). The TCR sequence derives from an adult woman who had mild COVID-19 (a few samples of this study predate the infection). Cell type and time point are not known. CDR3 loop: CASSLSASGDRAFF. The CDR3 region has the DNA TGTGCCAGCAGCTTATCTGCCTCCGGGGATCGGGCTTTCTTT.